These 15 T cell receptor beta chains were all obtained from the same sample, sequenced in a study of regulatory T cells in long-lasting Graves disease (dated by TCRdb to about 2021). The sample's time point label is to be understood as: newly diagnosed GD, antithyroid drugs for less than 3 months. For both TCR sequencing and RNA sequencing, RNA was extracted from PBMCs using TRIzol. Library generation was performed with multiplex PCR. Reads for this sample came from an Illumina HiSeq 4000. TCR beta libraries were built with iRepertoire HTBI primers and Arm-PCR amplification of CDR3 regions. TCRdb applied fastp at Q25 and MiXCR to the public reads, then kept only in-frame beta chains. A single entry per CDR3 protein holds the most common genes and DNA from its merged rows. Recorded for this sample are fewer than 650,000 distinct CDR3 sequences; about 15% of them occurred a single time. The ten largest clones take up around 12% of the sample.

These records were also assigned to another study, of T cells in Graves' hyperthyroidism and ophthalmopathy.

This sample comprised peripheral blood mononuclear cells (PBMCs), obtained at new diagnosis, from a patient treated with antithyroid drugs. Every receptor here comes from a man aged 18 to 35 with Graves disease. Donor details come from another sample of the same person, matched by shared clones.

The rearrangement links TRBV20-1 to TRBJ2-1, with 15 positions matching TRBD2. V trimming: 3 bases; J trimming: 13 bases; junction bases outside the gene matches: 7. CDR3 length: 14 amino acids. The germline CDR1 and CDR2 sequences are DFQATT and SNEGSKA (reference sequence). The CDR3 sequence: CSARRTSGRALQFF. The DNA for the CDR3 is TGCAGTGCTAGGCGGACTAGCGGGAGGGCCCTCCAGTTCTTC.

Ten or more counts support this clonotype. The chain carries TRBV27 and TRBJ2-1, with D possibly matching TRBD1 (6 bases). The CDR3 runs 16 residues. Trimming removed 4 bases at V and 0 bases at J, with 13 bases between. Germline assignment: CDR1 MNHEY and CDR2 SMNVEV (reference sequence). CDR3 in amino acids: CASSSRQGPSYNEQFF. In nucleotides, the CDR3 is TGTGCCAGCAGTTCCCGGCAGGGGCCCTCCTACAATGAGCAGTTCTTC.

J is TRBJ2-1 and V is TRBV20-1, with 8 bases lining up with TRBD2. After removal of 0 bases from V and 5 bases from J, the junction contained 6 bases not matched to a gene. The CDR3 sequence is 15 residues long. Germline CDR1 DFQATT, CDR2 SNEGSKA (reference sequence). CDR3 in DNA: TGCAGTGCTAGAGATCCCAGCGGGAGCGACAATGAGCAGTTCTTC. Amino acid sequence: CSARDPSGSDNEQFF.

The chain has TRBV30 and TRBJ2-7; TRBD2 agrees at 12 bases. The CDR3 consists of 17 residues. The V and J ends lost 0 bases and 4 bases, in that order; junction bases with no gene match: 10. Germline V gene sequence: CDR1 GTSNPN, CDR2 SVGIG (reference sequence). CDR3 region: CAWSVRGLAGGGYEQYF. The CDR3 DNA follows: TGTGCCTGGAGTGTAAGGGGGCTAGCGGGAGGGGGTTACGAGCAGTACTTC. The full variable domain, with the rest looked up from reference TRBV30 and TRBJ2-7, is SQTIHQWPATLVQPVGSPLSLECTVEGTSNPNLYWYRQAAGRGLQLLFYSVGIGQISSEVPQNLSASRPQDRQFILSSKKLLLSDSGFYLCAWSVRGLAGGGYEQYFGPGTRLTVT.

This sequence joins TRBV7-6 and TRBJ2-6, with a tentative D call TRBD2 (5 bases). Trimming took off 2 bases at V and 1 base at J, with 12 bases between the two ends. This CDR3 spans 17 amino acids. Germline loops: CDR1 SGHVS, CDR2 FNYEAQ. In DNA, the CDR3 is TGTGCCAGCAGCTTACGTTACCGGAGGTCTGGGGCCAACGTCCTGACTTTC. This encodes CASSLRYRRSGANVLTF.

This clonotype was counted at least ten times. V is TRBV28 and J is TRBJ2-7; D not certain. V shed 4 bases and J shed 7 bases, with 14 bases lying between them. The length of the CDR3 is 13 residues. Germline V gene lookup returns CDR1 MDHEN and CDR2 SYDVKM. This chain's CDR3 is CASSSRPRWEQYF. In DNA, the CDR3 is TGTGCCAGCAGTTCTCGGCCGAGGTGGGAGCAGTACTTC.

V is TRBV29-1 and J is TRBJ1-5; 10 bases align to TRBD1. Per the germline V gene, CDR1 is SQVTM and CDR2 is ANQGSEA. The CDR3 runs to 14 residues. Trimming took 7 bases from V and 2 from J; bases not matched to a gene: 5. CDR3 nucleotide sequence: TGCAGCGCTCGTGGACAGGGGGGCAATCAGCCCCAGCATTTT. It translates to CSARGQGGNQPQHF. The whole variable domain, filled in from reference TRBV29-1 and TRBJ1-5, reads SAVISQKPSRDICQRGTSLTIQCQVDSQVTMMFWYRQQPGQSLTLIATANQGSEATYESGFVIDKFPISRPNLTFSTLTVSNMSPEDSSIYLCSARGQGGNQPQHFGDGTRLSIL.

This clonotype was observed a few times. The chain links TRBV20-1 to TRBJ2-7; the match to TRBD2 covers 7 bases. V dropped 6 bases and J dropped 0; count of bases not matched to a gene: 14. This CDR3 comprises 16 residues. Per germline, CDR1 DFQATT and CDR2 SNEGSKA (reference sequence). The CDR3 coding sequence is TGCAGTGCCCGACCGGGGGGTGGTAGCGGCTCCTACGAGCAGTACTTC. Translated: CSARPGGGSGSYEQYF.

This clonotype was seen only a few times. The CDR3 DNA reads as TGCAGCGTTGACCGAGGGGCCGGGGAGCTGTTTTTT. Translated: CSVDRGAGELFF. The chain couples TRBV29-1 to TRBJ2-2; either TRBD1 or TRBD2 may supply D (5 bases each). The CDR3 runs to 12 residues. Germline-derived CDR1 and CDR2 are SQVTM and ANQGSEA. Trimming took 3 bases from V and 6 from J, leaving 8 bases between them.

The chain links TRBV5-4 to TRBJ2-2; a weak D match, TRBD1 (5 bases). The V gene's germline CDR1 is SGHNT and CDR2 YYREEE (reference sequence). The CDR3 contains 15 residues. The V and J ends lost 2 bases and 0 bases respectively, with 8 bases between them. CDR3 protein: CASSFDRANTGELFF. DNA of the CDR3: TGTGCCAGCAGCTTTGACAGAGCGAACACCGGGGAGCTGTTTTTT.

This clonotype was picked up many times. The chain links TRBV30 to TRBJ2-1; D ambiguous. This CDR3 has 15 amino acids. Germline loops: CDR1 GTSNPN, CDR2 SVGIG (reference sequence). Between the trimmed V and J ends, which lost 5 bases and 0 bases, there was a span of 14 bases. CDR3 in amino acids: CAWGEETSSYNEQFF. CDR3 coding DNA: TGTGCCTGGGGTGAAGAAACAAGCTCCTACAATGAGCAGTTCTTC.

The V and J genes are TRBV14 and TRBJ1-2; tentative D call: TRBD1 (6 bases). Germline CDR1 reads SGHDN; CDR2 reads FVKESK. This CDR3 region has 14 residues. V was cut by 5 bases and J by 4 bases, with 14 bases left in between. The CDR3 DNA follows: TGTGCCAGCAGCTCGGCAGGGGTTGTCTATGGCTACACCTTC. It translates to CASSSAGVVYGYTF.

The chain employs TRBV28 and TRBJ1-2; D unresolved. Trimming pared 5 bases from V and 8 bases from J, leaving 12 bases between. In germline, CDR1 is MDHEN, CDR2 SYDVKM. The CDR3 has 12 amino acids. CDR3 region: CASSNPGRGYTF. The CDR3 nucleotides read TGTGCCAGCAGTAACCCCGGGCGGGGCTACACCTTC.

In this sample, this clonotype turned up a few times. The V gene is TRBV6-2 or TRBV6-3, the J gene TRBJ2-7, with 16 bases matching TRBD2. This CDR3 contains 18 residues. V trimming: 8 bases; J trimming: 4 bases; junction bases outside the gene matches: 14. Germline CDR1 reads MNHEY; CDR2 reads SVGEGT. This CDR3 reads CASANEAGTSGRGYEQYF. The DNA of the CDR3 is TGTGCCAGCGCAAATGAGGCCGGGACTAGCGGGAGGGGTTACGAGCAGTACTTC.

This clonotype was observed a handful of times. This chain connects TRBV9 to TRBJ1-3; no reliable D call. CDR3 length: 13 residues. Germline CDR1 reads SGDLS; CDR2 reads YYNGEE. The ends were cut back, 3 bases at V and 0 bases at J, with 4 bases in the middle. The DNA for the CDR3 is TGTGCCAGCAGCGCTAACTCTGGAAACACCATATATTTT. It is translated as CASSANSGNTIYF.